Listed here are 23 T cell receptor beta chains from one sample, sequenced in a study of OX40 agonist ivuxolimab in advanced cancers. Repertoires were generated with immunoSEQ multiplex PCR, while TCRdb's copy carries only in-frame clones and drops some. The sample carries around 38,000 clones, approximately 86% recorded once. The sequences come from CD4+ or CD8+ T cells sorted from blood, collected in a trial of the OX40 agonist ivuxolimab. The source of these receptors is an adult with an advanced solid tumor such as melanoma, head and neck, liver or kidney cancer.

J is TRBJ2-1 and V is TRBV5-8; tentatively, D is TRBD1 or TRBD2 (7 bases each). The CDR3 loop spans 16 amino acids. Germline V gives CDR1 SGHTS, CDR2 YDEGEE. The ends were cut back, 2 bases at V and 1 base at J, with 13 bases in the middle. As DNA, the CDR3 is TGTGCCAGCAGCTTAGGGCAGGGGGGGTCCTACAATGAGCAGTTCTTC. Protein sequence: CASSLGQGGSYNEQFF.

The genes are TRBV4-3 and TRBJ1-2; D is ambiguous. V dropped 1 base and J dropped 8 bases, with 11 bases sitting between them. Per germline, CDR1 LGHNA and CDR2 YSLEER. The CDR3 totals 13 residues. The DNA for the CDR3 is TGCGCCAGCAGCCAAGGCCGGCTGCTGGGCTACACCTTC. Encoded protein: CASSQGRLLGYTF.

This chain joins TRBV6-5 and TRBJ2-2; TRBD2 might be the D (5 bases). V was clipped by 10 bases and J by 7 bases, with 22 bases between them. The germline V gene has CDR1 MNHEY and CDR2 SVGAGI. CDR3 size: 15 residues. DNA of the CDR3: TGTGCCACCAGATTACGAAGAGGGTTCGGCGGGGAGCTGTTTTTT. Encoded protein: CATRLRRGFGGELFF.

The CDR3 loop is CASSFAGRLNTEAFF. The CDR3 DNA reads as TGCGCCAGCAGCTTCGCCGGACGCTTAAACACTGAAGCTTTCTTT. The chain links TRBV5-1 to TRBJ1-1; D gene unclear. With 2 bases removed from V and 2 bases from J, the gap between germline ends came to 13 bases. Germline CDR1 is SGHRS and CDR2 is YFSETQ. The CDR3 sequence is 15 residues long.

The chain employs TRBV9 and TRBJ2-1; 11 bases are a match to TRBD2. This CDR3 is 14 amino acids long. Germline CDR1 reads SGDLS; CDR2 reads YYNGEE. The V and J ends lost 3 bases and 10 bases, in that order; junction bases with no gene match: 6. The chain's CDR3 is CASSASGGPLEQFF. The CDR3 region has the DNA TGTGCCAGCAGCGCTAGCGGGGGGCCTTTGGAGCAGTTCTTC.

This clone was observed a handful of times. The rearrangement uses TRBV7-3 and TRBJ1-6; unclear D gene. V gave up 1 base and J gave up 10 bases, with 5 bases separating them. Germline CDR1 and CDR2: SGHTA and FQGTGA. This CDR3 is built from 12 residues. CDR3 residues: CASSLSRSPLHF. The CDR3 nucleotides read TGTGCCAGCAGCTTAAGTCGATCACCCCTCCACTTT.

The chain is built from TRBV4-1 and TRBJ2-1; the D gene is possibly TRBD2 (5 bases). Germline lookup yields CDR1 MGHRA and CDR2 YSYEKL. V lost 1 base to trimming and J lost 9 bases, with 10 bases between them. The CDR3 sequence is 13 residues long. The CDR3 nucleotides read TGCGCCAGCAGCCAAGTGAGCGGCACTGAGCAGTTCTTC. Translated: CASSQVSGTEQFF.

The chain combines TRBV7-9 with TRBJ2-1; TRBD2 agrees at 8 bases. Germline CDR1 is SEHNR and CDR2 is FQNEAQ (reference sequence). V trimming: 4 bases; J trimming: 3 bases; junction bases outside the gene matches: 5. The CDR3 covers 15 residues. For the CDR3, the DNA is TGTGCCAGCAGCTCCACCGCGGGGGGCTACAATGAGCAGTTCTTC. Protein: CASSSTAGGYNEQFF. Together with reference TRBV7-9 and TRBJ2-1, the CDR3 gives the full variable domain: DTGVSQNPRHKITKRGQNVTFRCDPISEHNRLYWYRQTLGQGPEFLTYFQNEAQLEKSRLLSDRFSAERPKGSFSTLEIQRTEQGDSAMYLCASSSTAGGYNEQFFGPGTRLTVL.

The count of this clone is one. This chain uses TRBV27 with TRBJ1-4; D possibly corresponds to TRBD1 (5 bases). V was clipped by 3 bases and J by 5 bases, with 13 bases between them. Germline V gene lookup returns CDR1 MNHEY and CDR2 SMNVEV (reference sequence). The CDR3 length is 15 residues. DNA for the CDR3: TGTGCCAGCAGTTTTCGACAGCTCCCGAATGAAAAACTGTTTTTT. As protein: CASSFRQLPNEKLFF. Full variable domain (rest looked up from reference TRBV27 and TRBJ1-4): EAQVTQNPRYLITVTGKKLTVTCSQNMNHEYMSWYRQDPGLGLRQIYYSMNVEVTDKGDVPEGYKVSRKEKRNFPLILESPSPNQTSLYFCASSFRQLPNEKLFFGSGTQLSVL.

V gene TRBV27 combines with J gene TRBJ2-3; D might be TRBD2 (6 bases). CDR3 size: 15 residues. The V gene lost 4 bases and the J gene lost 2 bases, with 13 bases spanning the gap. The germline V gene encodes CDR1 MNHEY and CDR2 SMNVEV (reference sequence). Written as DNA, the CDR3 is TGTGCCAGCAGTTGGGGTAGCGGAGTCACAGATACGCAGTATTTT. This codes for CASSWGSGVTDTQYF.

The J gene is TRBJ2-5, the V gene TRBV5-6, with 8 bases fitting TRBD2. Germline trimming cut 4 bases from V and 0 bases from J; bases unmatched to any gene: 11. There are 17 residues in the CDR3. The germline CDR1 and CDR2 sequences are SGHDT and YYEEEE. Written as DNA, the CDR3 is TGTGCCAGCAGCGACACGGGAGGGCGGGGAAACCAAGAGACCCAGTACTTC. Amino acids: CASSDTGGRGNQETQYF.

The V and J genes are TRBV6-5 and TRBJ1-2, with TRBD1 as a possible D gene (6 bases). The CDR3 has 14 amino acids. The ends were cut back, 3 bases at V and 4 bases at J, with 12 bases in the middle. CDR1 is MNHEY and CDR2 is SVGAGI in the germline V gene. The CDR3 protein is CASSYGGAGYGYTF. DNA of the CDR3: TGTGCCAGCAGTTATGGGGGGGCCGGCTATGGCTACACCTTC.

The CDR3 DNA reads as TGTGCCATCAGTGAGCTGGATGAGCAGTTCTTC. Translated: CAISELDEQFF. V gene TRBV10-3 combines with J gene TRBJ2-1; D is undetermined. This CDR3 contains 11 residues. Trimming removed 2 bases at V and 8 bases at J, with 4 bases between. Germline V gene lookup returns CDR1 ENHRY and CDR2 SYGVKD.

The chain carries TRBV9 and TRBJ2-5; the match to TRBD2 covers 8 bases. CDR3 length: 17 residues. Germline V gene data show CDR1 as SGDLS and CDR2 as YYNGEE. V gave up 0 bases and J gave up 0 bases; unmatched junction bases: 7. CDR3: CASSVEASGRYQETQYF. CDR3 DNA: TGTGCCAGCAGCGTAGAGGCGAGCGGGAGATACCAAGAGACCCAGTACTTC.

Here the CDR3 DNA reads TGTGCCAGCAGCTTAGGGTGGGGCATGAACACTGAAGCTTTCTTT. Its protein product is CASSLGWGMNTEAFF. This rearrangement joins TRBV7-8 to TRBJ1-1, with a weak D call TRBD1 (5 bases). Trimming stripped 1 base from V and 0 bases from J, with 9 bases between. The germline gives CDR1 SGHVS, CDR2 FQNEAQ. The CDR3 extends over 15 amino acids.

The V call is TRBV10-2, the J call TRBJ1-5; no clear D gene. Looked up from germline, CDR1 is WSHSY and CDR2 is SAAADI. This CDR3 contains 15 residues. Trimming shortened V by 0 bases and J by 4 bases, and 10 bases separated the two germline ends. The CDR3 region is CASSESGEGNQPQHF. CDR3 sequence (DNA): TGCGCCAGCAGTGAGTCTGGGGAGGGTAATCAGCCCCAGCATTTT.

The chain links TRBV5-6 to TRBJ2-7; possible D gene TRBD2, 6 bases. Germline assignment: CDR1 SGHDT and CDR2 YYEEEE. V was trimmed by 4 bases and J by 5 bases, leaving 19 bases between them. The CDR3 sequence is 15 residues long. The CDR3 DNA reads as TGTGCCAGCAGCGCGGCGGGGAGCCCAATGAACGAGCAGTACTTC. Its protein is CASSAAGSPMNEQYF. Filled out from reference TRBV5-6 and TRBJ2-7, the complete variable domain reads DAGVTQSPTHLIKTRGQQVTLRCSPKSGHDTVSWYQQALGQGPQFIFQYYEEEERQRGNFPDRFSGHQFPNYSSELNVNALLLGDSALYLCASSAAGSPMNEQYFGPGTRLTVT.

This rearrangement joins TRBV29-1 to TRBJ1-3; TRBD1 is a possible D gene (6 bases). The CDR3 sequence is 13 residues long. CDR1 and CDR2 (germline): SQVTM, ANQGSEA. In DNA form, the CDR3 reads TGCAGTATAAAGGGGGGTACTGGAAACACCATATATTTT. Protein sequence: CSIKGGTGNTIYF.

The chain has TRBV4-1 and TRBJ2-3, with 7 bases that match TRBD1. The CDR3 loop spans 15 amino acids. V lost 2 bases and J lost 2; bases outside the gene matches: 4. The germline CDR1 and CDR2 sequences are MGHRA and YSYEKL. CDR3 in DNA: TGCGCCAGCAGCCAACAAGACAGGGCCACAGATACGCAGTATTTT. It is translated as CASSQQDRATDTQYF.

The V and J genes are TRBV2 and TRBJ2-7, with D possibly being TRBD1 (5 bases). Germline CDR1 SNHLY, CDR2 FYNNEI. V lost 5 bases and J 2 bases, leaving 10 bases between the germline ends. CDR3 size: 13 residues. CDR3 DNA sequence: TGTGCCAGCAGTCGACAGTCCACCTACGAGCAGTACTTC. Protein product: CASSRQSTYEQYF.

The J gene is TRBJ2-1, the V gene TRBV4-1; 8 bases align to TRBD2. In germline, CDR1 is MGHRA, CDR2 YSYEKL. V gave up 5 bases and J gave up 7 bases; unmatched junction bases: 4. This CDR3 has 13 residues. This CDR3 reads CASSARGGNEQFF. The CDR3 bases are TGCGCCAGCAGCGCCCGGGGGGGGAATGAGCAGTTCTTC.

By share, this clone counts as medium-sized. The same CDR3 arises from other DNA sequences in this sample as well. This sequence joins TRBV25-1 and TRBJ1-1; D ambiguous. Deletions cut 5 bases from V and 5 bases from J, with 12 bases between. CDR1 is MGHDK, CDR2 SYGVNS, per germline. This CDR3 has 13 amino acids. The CDR3: CASSLGLGTEAFF. The CDR3 bases are TGTGCCAGCAGTTTGGGCCTCGGGACTGAAGCTTTCTTT.

The J gene is TRBJ2-1, the V gene TRBV6-4; tentative D call: TRBD1 (5 bases). V lost 4 bases to trimming and J lost 0 bases, with 10 bases between them. CDR3 length: 15 residues. The germline CDR1 and CDR2 sequences are MRHNA and SNTAGT. The CDR3: CASSAGIRSYNEQFF. CDR3 bases: TGTGCCAGCAGTGCAGGGATCCGCTCCTACAATGAGCAGTTCTTC.